Presented here are 20 T cell receptor beta chains from one specimen sequenced in a study of blood T cell repertoires in COVID-19. TCRdb's copy holds only in-frame clones and misses some; the assay was immunoSEQ multiplex PCR. The repertoire holds fewer than 450,000 clones, with over 80% as singletons. The sequenced sample was peripheral blood. The receptor set was obtained from a woman in her forties or fifties with COVID-19, enrolled during active disease.

The V and J genes are TRBV28 and TRBJ2-7; D might be TRBD1 (6 bases). Germline CDR1 is MDHEN and CDR2 is SYDVKM. The CDR3 has 18 amino acids. V was clipped by 6 bases and J by 0 bases, with 24 bases between them. CDR3 nucleotides: TGTGCCAGCAGACACACACAGCCGGGACATCCTTTCTCCTACGAGCAGTACTTC. Its translation: CASRHTQPGHPFSYEQYF.

This clone was seen a few times. The V and J genes are TRBV11-2 and TRBJ2-1; 9 nucleotides align to TRBD2. Germline assignment: CDR1 SGHAT and CDR2 FQNNGV. The CDR3 runs 17 residues. The V segment lost 3 bases and the J segment 9 bases; nucleotides outside the gene matches: 15. CDR3 sequence: CASSFVSGASGAGEQFF. For the CDR3, the DNA is TGTGCCAGCAGCTTCGTGTCTGGGGCTAGCGGGGCGGGTGAGCAGTTCTTC.

V is TRBV29-1 and J is TRBJ1-5; possible D gene TRBD1, 5 bases. The CDR3 runs to 13 residues. V lost 6 bases and J lost 2, with 11 bases in between. Germline CDR1 and CDR2: SQVTM and ANQGSEA. CDR3 loop: CSVPGGGNQPQHF. CDR3 nucleotides: TGCAGCGTCCCGGGGGGAGGCAATCAGCCCCAGCATTTT.

This chain links TRBV19 with TRBJ1-2; 7 nucleotides match TRBD1. The CDR3 has 16 residues. J gave up 2 bases and V 5 bases, and 11 bases lay outside the gene matches. Germline V gene sequence: CDR1 LNHDA, CDR2 SQIVND (reference sequence). The CDR3 sequence: CASSSSWRGQNYGYTF. In DNA form, the CDR3 reads TGTGCCAGTAGTTCATCATGGCGGGGACAGAACTATGGCTACACCTTC.

V usage is TRBV2 and J usage is TRBJ2-7; D is undetermined. This CDR3 region has 14 residues. The ends were cut back, 2 bases at V and 2 bases at J, with 10 bases in the middle. The germline V gene encodes CDR1 SNHLY and CDR2 FYNNEI. CDR3: CASSESRGTYEQYF. CDR3 DNA: TGTGCCAGCAGTGAATCTCGCGGAACCTACGAGCAGTACTTC.

This clone was observed a single time. The V gene is TRBV4-1, the J gene TRBJ1-4; 7 bases match TRBD1. The germline V gene has CDR1 MGHRA and CDR2 YSYEKL. The CDR3 is 14 residues long. After removal of 3 bases from V and 10 bases from J, the junction contained 8 bases not matched to a gene. The CDR3 region has the DNA TGCGCCAGCAGCCAGTCAAGACAGGGCGGAAAACTGTTTTTT. It translates to CASSQSRQGGKLFF.

The chain is built from TRBV5-1 and TRBJ1-1; D remains unclear. V lost 0 bases and J 2 bases, leaving 8 bases between the germline ends. CDR3 size: 14 residues. Germline CDR1 SGHRS, CDR2 YFSETQ. CDR3 DNA sequence: TGCGCCAGCAGCTTGGAGTTAGTTAACACTGAAGCTTTCTTT. The encoded protein is CASSLELVNTEAFF.

The rearrangement joins TRBV27 to TRBJ2-7; 12 bases line up with TRBD2. V lost 6 bases to trimming and J lost 7 bases; unmatched junction nucleotides: 13. The V gene's germline CDR1 is MNHEY and CDR2 SMNVEV (reference sequence). The CDR3 is made up of 16 amino acids. CDR3 loop: CASSPDPSGRAGEQYF. In DNA form, the CDR3 reads TGTGCCAGCAGCCCAGACCCTAGCGGGAGGGCCGGGGAGCAGTACTTC.

In this sample, this clone turned up a few times. The chain has TRBV7-9 and TRBJ2-1; 7 bases are shared with TRBD2. V dropped 4 bases and J dropped 0; count of bases not matched to a gene: 12. CDR3 length equals 18 residues. Germline lookup yields CDR1 SEHNR and CDR2 FQNEAQ (reference sequence). The CDR3 DNA sequence: TGTGCCAGCAGCTCCCGACCCCTAGCGGTCCGCTCCTACAATGAGCAGTTCTTC. Its protein product is CASSSRPLAVRSYNEQFF.

The chain uses TRBV7-2 and TRBJ2-5; 11 bases align to TRBD2. Germline V lookup: CDR1 SGHTA, CDR2 FQGNSA. CDR3 length: 17 amino acids. The V segment lost 0 bases and the J segment 5 bases; nucleotides outside the gene matches: 8. The CDR3 sequence: CASSLAVTSGRGETQYF. The CDR3 DNA reads as TGTGCCAGCAGCTTAGCGGTCACTAGCGGGAGAGGGGAGACCCAGTACTTC.

V is TRBV6-2 or TRBV6-3 and J is TRBJ1-2; TRBD1 is a possible D gene (5 bases). The CDR3 length is 16 residues. The germline V and J ends were trimmed by 6 bases and 5 bases, with 22 bases remaining between them. The V gene's germline CDR1 is MNHEY and CDR2 SVGEGT. The CDR3 DNA sequence: TGTGCCAGCAGCCAAACGGGACTTACCTCCCTTTATGGCTACACCTTC. This codes for CASSQTGLTSLYGYTF.

The chain employs TRBV6-5 and TRBJ2-7; 10 nucleotides align to TRBD1. The J segment lost 0 bases and the V segment lost 6 bases, leaving 2 bases of the junction unmatched. Germline lookup yields CDR1 MNHEY and CDR2 SVGAGI. The CDR3 has 14 residues. This CDR3 is CASRTGGASYEQYF. In DNA, the CDR3 is TGTGCCAGCAGGACAGGGGGCGCCTCCTACGAGCAGTACTTC.

The chain uses TRBV2 and TRBJ2-3, with 8 nucleotides matching TRBD2. The CDR3 consists of 14 residues. J gave up 2 bases and V 6 bases, and 4 bases lay outside the gene matches. Germline assignment: CDR1 SNHLY and CDR2 FYNNEI. The CDR3 loop reads CASSLAGFTDTQYF. The DNA for the CDR3 is TGTGCCAGCAGCCTAGCGGGCTTCACAGATACGCAGTATTTT.

As regards this clone: This sample also contains other DNA sequences that code for the same CDR3. The V call is TRBV3-1 (or the pseudogene TRBV3-2), the J call TRBJ2-7; maybe TRBD2 (5 bases). Trimming shortened V by 3 bases and J by 2 bases, and 8 bases separated the two germline ends. Germline loops: CDR1 LGHDT, CDR2 YNNKEL (reference sequence). The CDR3 runs 13 residues. The CDR3: CASSHDGAYEQYF. The DNA for the CDR3 is TGTGCCAGCAGCCATGACGGGGCCTACGAGCAGTACTTC.

The J gene is TRBJ2-1, the V gene TRBV7-2, with TRBD2 identical over 10 bases. V shed 1 base and J 8 bases; nucleotides not matched to a gene: 8. The CDR3 covers 16 residues. Germline V gene sequence: CDR1 SGHTA, CDR2 FQGNSA. The CDR3 DNA is TGTGCCAGCAGCTTAGGGGGACTAGCGACATTCGATGAGCAGTTCTTC. Its protein product is CASSLGGLATFDEQFF.

CDR3 sequence reads: CASSPRRGATYEQYF. CDR3 nucleotides: TGCGCCAGCAGCCCCCGTCGGGGGGCCACCTACGAGCAGTACTTC. The chain uses TRBV4-1 and TRBJ2-7; D might be TRBD2 (7 bases). This CDR3 is built from 15 residues. Germline CDR1 MGHRA, CDR2 YSYEKL. V lost 4 bases, J lost 2 bases, and 15 bases lay in between.

This chain joins TRBV28 and TRBJ1-2, with TRBD1 identical over 9 bases. The CDR3 runs to 15 residues. Germline V gene data show CDR1 as MDHEN and CDR2 as SYDVKM. Germline trimming cut 4 bases from V and 2 bases from J; bases unmatched to any gene: 5. The CDR3 nucleotides are TGTGCCAGCAGTTGGGGGACAGGGAGAAACTATGGCTACACCTTC. Translated, it gives CASSWGTGRNYGYTF.

The chain combines TRBV5-1 with TRBJ1-1; the match to TRBD1 covers 7 bases. J lost 1 base, V lost 2 bases, and 5 bases had no gene match. Germline CDR1 SGHRS, CDR2 YFSETQ. CDR3 length: 15 amino acids. This CDR3 reads CASSFMGQTNTEAFF. CDR3 bases: TGCGCCAGCAGCTTCATGGGACAGACGAACACTGAAGCTTTCTTT.

This clone has just a few counts. This chain connects TRBV3-1 (or the pseudogene TRBV3-2) to TRBJ2-5; unclear D gene. Germline V gene lookup returns CDR1 LGHDT and CDR2 YNNKEL (reference sequence). With 8 bases removed from V and 5 bases from J, the gap between germline ends came to 12 bases. The CDR3 runs 12 residues. CDR3: CASRDRFETQYF. CDR3 nucleotide sequence: TGTGCCAGCCGCGATCGGTTTGAGACCCAGTACTTC.

The chain couples TRBV5-1 to TRBJ1-3; D remains ambiguous. The V gene lost 4 bases and the J gene lost 0 bases, with 8 bases spanning the gap. CDR1 is SGHRS, CDR2 YFSETQ, per germline. The CDR3 length is 14 residues. DNA for the CDR3: TGCGCCAGCAGCCCTAGCTACTCTGGAAACACCATATATTTT. This translates into CASSPSYSGNTIYF.